The entry that follows covers one TCR beta chain sequence. Its antigen is not identified. These data originate in a study of T cell clusters in autoimmune cytopenias. General study results and limits: Functional roles of the in silico T cell clusters still await experimental validation.

The CDR3 runs to 15 residues. Germline V lookup: CDR1 MNHNS, CDR2 SASEGT. One tube held mixed TRB-A and TRB-B primer pools for touch-down PCR. TCRdb reprocessed the multiplex PCR reads, with one entry per CDR3 protein and no DNA. Recorded for this sample: roughly 15,000 distinct CDR3 sequences. About 37,500 genome equivalents of blood DNA were amplified for TRB. This sample also belongs to another study, concerning T cell repertoires in aging, cancer and after chemotherapy. That paper notes: In healthy donors, age-related TCR diversity loss mainly reflected lost richness.

The chain carries TRBV6-1 and TRBJ1-4. The sequencing input was peripheral blood. This TCR came from a human donor in good health. The CDR3 sequence: CASSRTWPPNEKLFF.